The 16 T cell receptor beta chains below were found in one sample sequenced in a study of T cells in Graves' hyperthyroidism and ophthalmopathy (dated by TCRdb to about 2019). The library was made by multiplex PCR. Instrument on record: Illumina HiSeq 2000. The TCR beta CDR3 regions were amplified from RNA transcripts. A first-round RT-PCR of the TCR CDR3 used the HTBI primer set with the Qiagen OneStep RT-PCR kit. TCRdb reworked the public reads: Q25 trimming with fastp, MiXCR clone assembly, productive beta chains retained. Records with the same CDR3 protein are collapsed into one entry carrying the most frequent genes and DNA. In all, the sample holds under 600,000 distinct CDR3 sequences, and about a sixth of those were seen once. In total, the top ten clones hold roughly 3.4% of the sample. Sample: blood. These receptors were collected from a middle-aged woman with Graves' ophthalmopathy.

This clonotype was found many times. The chain joins TRBV20-1 to TRBJ2-1; 11 nucleotides align to TRBD1. The CDR3 is 16 amino acids. V shed 6 bases, J shed 7 bases, and the junction held 14 bases outside the gene matches. Germline V gene lookup returns CDR1 DFQATT and CDR2 SNEGSKA (reference sequence). The DNA for the CDR3 is TGCAGTGCCACAGGGGACAGGGGGGTATCGTGGAATGAGCAGTTCTTC. This sequence encodes CSATGDRGVSWNEQFF.

The V call is TRBV6-2 or TRBV6-3, the J call TRBJ2-3; 7 positions match TRBD1. The CDR3 has 13 residues. J gave up 11 bases and V 7 bases, and 12 bases lay outside the gene matches. Germline assignment: CDR1 MNHEY and CDR2 SVGEGT. CDR3 bases: TGTGCCAGCAAGATCCGACAGGGCTTATGGCAGTATTTT. Translating gives CASKIRQGLWQYF.

The V gene is TRBV7-9, the J gene TRBJ2-1, with 16 bases aligning to TRBD2. V shed 5 bases, J shed 3 bases, and the junction held 13 bases outside the gene matches. In germline, CDR1 is SEHNR, CDR2 FQNEAQ (reference sequence). The CDR3 extends over 20 amino acids. Here the CDR3 DNA reads TGTGCCAGCAGCGAAGGGGGGGGACTAGCGGGAGGGCCCAGCTACAATGAGCAGTTCTTC. This translates into CASSEGGGLAGGPSYNEQFF.

There are many counts of this clonotype. V usage is TRBV27 and J usage is TRBJ2-3; D is unresolved. Germline loops: CDR1 MNHEY, CDR2 SMNVEV (reference sequence). The CDR3 has 15 residues. V lost 5 bases to trimming and J lost 0 bases, with 12 bases between them. The CDR3 DNA follows: TGTGCCAGCAGTCCCCGGACGGTTAGCACAGATACGCAGTATTTT. Amino acids: CASSPRTVSTDTQYF.

The chain is built from TRBV3-1 and TRBJ2-3, with TRBD2 as a possible D gene (6 bases). There are 17 residues in the CDR3. CDR1 and CDR2 from the germline V gene are LGHDT and YNNKEL (reference sequence). Trimming stripped 10 bases from V and 5 bases from J, with 28 bases between. The CDR3 loop reads CANTQDRLEGVQDTQYF. CDR3 in DNA: TGTGCCAACACCCAGGATAGACTAGAGGGTGTGCAAGATACGCAGTATTTT.

The table lists this clonotype with a count of one. The chain joins TRBV5-1 to TRBJ2-1, with D possibly TRBD1 on 5 matching bases. Germline CDR1 reads SGHRS; CDR2 reads YFSETQ. This CDR3 has 16 amino acids. Deletions cut 4 bases from V and 0 bases from J, with 14 bases between. This chain's CDR3 is CASSRQTGSSYNEQFF. The DNA of the CDR3 is TGCGCCAGCAGCCGACAAACAGGCTCCTCCTACAATGAGCAGTTCTTC. Full variable domain (rest looked up from reference TRBV5-1 and TRBJ2-1): KAGVTQTPRYLIKTRGQQVTLSCSPISGHRSVSWYQQTPGQGLQFLFEYFSETQRNKGNFPGRFSGRQFSNSRSEMNVSTLELGDSALYLCASSRQTGSSYNEQFFGPGTRLTVL.

This clonotype was recorded at least ten times. The rearrangement links TRBV28 to TRBJ2-7; D unresolved. Germline V lookup: CDR1 MDHEN, CDR2 SYDVKM. Trimming removed 7 bases from V and 3 bases from J, with 13 bases in between. The CDR3 is 13 residues long. CDR3 in amino acids: CASTSGYYYEQYF. The CDR3 DNA reads TGTGCCAGCACCTCGGGCTATTACTACGAGCAGTACTTC.

This clonotype was detected many times. The chain couples TRBV2 to TRBJ2-2; 8 bases line up with TRBD1. Germline V gene sequence: CDR1 SNHLY, CDR2 FYNNEI. V was clipped by 7 bases and J by 6 bases; unmatched bases: 4. This CDR3 comprises 13 residues. CDR3 loop: CASTSRGPGELFF. CDR3 bases: TGTGCCAGCACGAGCAGGGGGCCCGGGGAGCTGTTTTTT.

The chain employs TRBV6-2 or TRBV6-3 and TRBJ2-7; 10 bases match TRBD1. The germline CDR1 and CDR2 sequences are MNHEY and SVGEGT. The V and J ends lost 0 bases and 7 bases, in that order; junction bases with no gene match: 3. The CDR3 covers 14 residues. The CDR3: CASSYSGTGVEQYF. CDR3 coding DNA: TGTGCCAGCAGTTACTCGGGGACAGGGGTGGAGCAGTACTTC.

The DNA for the CDR3 is TGCGCCAGCAGCCCCCATGGAAGCGGGGGATACAATGAGCAGTTCTTC. It is translated as CASSPHGSGGYNEQFF. V gene TRBV4-1 combines with J gene TRBJ2-1; 8 bases align to TRBD2. The junction had 9 bases not matched to a gene; V was cut back by 4 bases and J by 4 bases. The CDR3 is 16 amino acids. Germline CDR1 and CDR2: MGHRA and YSYEKL.

In this sample, this clonotype turned up a few times. The J gene is TRBJ1-2, the V gene TRBV16, with TRBD1 identical over 7 bases. V was pared by 4 bases and J by 4 bases, with 9 bases of the junction left unmatched. The V gene's germline CDR1 is KGHSY and CDR2 FQNENV. The CDR3 consists of 15 residues. The CDR3 here is CASSRTGQMTYGYTF. The CDR3 nucleotides are TGTGCCAGCAGCCGGACGGGACAGATGACCTATGGCTACACCTTC.

This clonotype was seen ten or more times. This rearrangement joins TRBV20-1 to TRBJ2-5; a weak D match, TRBD2 (6 bases). CDR1 DFQATT and CDR2 SNEGSKA come from the germline V gene (reference sequence). The CDR3 is made up of 13 amino acids. The V and J ends lost 4 bases and 0 bases respectively, with 9 bases between them. DNA of the CDR3: TGCAGTGCTAACGCGGGGAACCAAGAGACCCAGTACTTC. This translates into CSANAGNQETQYF.

V gene TRBV4-1 combines with J gene TRBJ2-1; TRBD1 or TRBD2 may be the D gene (6 bases each). Germline V CDR1 and CDR2: MGHRA, YSYEKL. The CDR3 has 16 residues. Trimming removed 5 bases from V and 7 bases from J, with 21 bases in between. CDR3 loop: CASSLRGGSGKNEQFF. The CDR3 DNA reads as TGCGCCAGCAGCTTAAGAGGGGGGTCAGGGAAGAATGAGCAGTTCTTC.

In regard to this clonotype: The junction does not match germline at one end; this may be a read error. As DNA, the CDR3 is TGTGCTAGCAGCTTAGATGGGCGGGCTCAGCCCCAGCATTTT. This sequence encodes CASSLDGRAQPQHF. The V gene is TRBV7-7, the J gene TRBJ1-5; no clear D gene. CDR3 length: 14 amino acids. Looked up from germline, CDR1 is SSHAT and CDR2 is FNYEAQ (reference sequence). The full variable domain, in which reference TRBV7-7 and TRBJ1-5 provide the parts outside the CDR3, is GAGVSQSPRYKVTKRGQDVTLRCDPISSHATLYWYQQALGQGPEFLTYFNYEAQPDKSGLPSDRFSAERPEGSISTLTIQRTEQRDSAMYRCASSLDGRAQPQHFGDGTRLSIL.

This clonotype was found many times. The chain couples TRBV5-4 to TRBJ1-1, with 9 bases identical to TRBD1. V shed 2 bases and J 1 base; nucleotides not matched to a gene: 3. This CDR3 comprises 15 residues. Germline CDR1 reads SGHNT; CDR2 reads YYREEE (reference sequence). CDR3 in amino acids: CASSLGQGKNTEAFF. For the CDR3, the DNA is TGTGCCAGCAGCTTAGGACAGGGGAAGAACACTGAAGCTTTCTTT.

The chain couples TRBV10-3 to TRBJ1-6; D call uncertain. Germline CDR1 and CDR2: ENHRY and SYGVKD. V lost 6 bases and J 7 bases, leaving 7 bases between the germline ends. CDR3 size: 12 residues. CDR3 sequence reads: CAIREGNSPLHF. The CDR3 coding sequence is TGTGCCATCAGGGAGGGCAATTCACCCCTCCACTTT.